The 26 T cell receptor beta chains in this list originate from one sample, sequenced in a study of molecular identifiers for immune sequencing clone quantification. MiXCR was run by TCRdb on the PCR reads, yielding one entry per CDR3 protein. The table records about 68,000 distinct CDR3 sequences, approximately 18% of them present only once. Sequencing used naive CD8+ T cells from blood, with Jurkat cell RNA spiked in. The subset is: FACS-sorted CD8+CD4-CCR7+CD45RA+ naive T cells. The receptor source for this set is a human donor in good health. Some libraries in this study had Jurkat cell RNA spiked in.

At least ten counts were recorded for this clonotype. This sequence joins TRBV4-1 and TRBJ2-7; 7 bases match TRBD2. Per the germline V gene, CDR1 is MGHRA and CDR2 is YSYEKL. V was pared by 4 bases and J by 3 bases, with 12 bases of the junction left unmatched. The CDR3 spans 16 residues. In nucleotides, the CDR3 is TGCGCCAGCAGCCCTCTCGGGGGAGGGCCGATCTACGAGCAGTACTTC. Translated, it gives CASSPLGGGPIYEQYF.

Many counts were recorded for this clonotype. The V call is TRBV7-2, the J call TRBJ2-7; D gene uncertain. Germline loops: CDR1 SGHTA, CDR2 FQGNSA. This CDR3 has 15 residues. Trimming cost V 5 bases and J 5 bases, with 19 bases left between them. CDR3 protein: CASSPGATPTHEQYF. As DNA, the CDR3 is TGTGCCAGCAGCCCTGGAGCAACTCCCACCCACGAGCAGTACTTC.

This clonotype was observed at least ten times. The V and J genes are TRBV4-1 and TRBJ2-1, with unresolved D. CDR1 is MGHRA, CDR2 YSYEKL, per germline. Trimming shortened V by 4 bases and J by 0 bases, and 16 bases separated the two germline ends. This CDR3 comprises 17 residues. The CDR3 coding sequence is TGCGCCAGCAGCCGCCTTTCATTATCTGACTCCTACAATGAGCAGTTCTTC. It is translated as CASSRLSLSDSYNEQFF.

This clonotype was detected many times. This chain joins TRBV19 and TRBJ2-6, with unresolved D. Trimming removed 4 bases at V and 0 bases at J, with 19 bases between. This CDR3 contains 19 residues. Germline CDR1 is LNHDA and CDR2 is SQIVND (reference sequence). This CDR3 reads CASSTRSFIVNSGANVLTF. The CDR3 DNA sequence: TGTGCCAGTAGTACCCGTTCGTTTATTGTCAACTCTGGGGCCAACGTCCTGACTTTC.

Ten or more counts support this clonotype. The chain carries TRBV6-5 and TRBJ2-3, with TRBD2 identical over 8 bases. CDR1 is MNHEY, CDR2 SVGAGI, per germline. This CDR3 is 15 amino acids long. V shed 2 bases, J shed 4 bases, and the junction held 5 bases outside the gene matches. CDR3: CASSYTGGPSDTQYF. The DNA of the CDR3 is TGTGCCAGCAGTTACACGGGAGGGCCTTCAGATACGCAGTATTTT.

The table lists this clonotype with many counts. The V gene is TRBV9, the J gene TRBJ2-5, with no clear D. This CDR3 comprises 13 residues. The germline V gene has CDR1 SGDLS and CDR2 YYNGEE. Trimming took off 0 bases at V and 5 bases at J, with 8 bases between the two ends. The CDR3 DNA reads as TGTGCCAGCAGCGTAGACGACATGGAGACCCAGTACTTC. It translates to CASSVDDMETQYF.

This clonotype has a count of ten or more. V is TRBV29-1 and J is TRBJ2-7; D is unresolved. Germline assignment: CDR1 SQVTM and CDR2 ANQGSEA. There are 11 residues in the CDR3. The V end was cut by 7 bases, the J end by 2 bases, with 9 bases between. The CDR3 loop is CSGISTYEQYF. The CDR3 bases are TGCAGCGGCATCTCAACCTACGAGCAGTACTTC.

In its sample, this clonotype was seen a few times. The rearrangement joins TRBV7-3 to TRBJ2-1; D ambiguous. Deletions cut 2 bases from V and 5 bases from J, with 10 bases between. Germline V gives CDR1 SGHTA, CDR2 FQGTGA. CDR3 length: 14 amino acids. The DNA for the CDR3 is TGTGCCAGCAGCTTAGGGCTAGGAAACAATGAGCAGTTCTTC. This codes for CASSLGLGNNEQFF. The full variable domain, completed using reference TRBV7-3 and TRBJ2-1, is GAGVSQTPSNKVTEKGKYVELRCDPISGHTALYWYRQSLGQGPEFLIYFQGTGAADDSGLPNDRFFAVRPEGSVSTLKIQRTERGDSAVYLCASSLGLGNNEQFFGPGTRLTVL.

This clonotype turned up a few times. V usage is TRBV5-4 and J usage is TRBJ2-5; possibly TRBD2 for D (7 bases). Per germline, CDR1 SGHNT and CDR2 YYREEE (reference sequence). There are 16 residues in the CDR3. The V and J ends lost 1 base and 7 bases respectively, with 20 bases between them. The chain's CDR3 is CASSLPPGHQRGTQYF. The CDR3 DNA reads as TGTGCCAGCAGCTTGCCACCGGGACACCAGCGGGGGACCCAGTACTTC.

In this sample, this clonotype turned up a few times. The gene calls are TRBV7-8 and TRBJ2-5; 8 nucleotides agree with TRBD2. Trimming at V came to 4 bases and at J to 4 bases, leaving 11 bases not matched to a gene. The CDR3 consists of 16 residues. Germline CDR1 and CDR2: SGHVS and FQNEAQ. CDR3: CASSSIGPGGGETQYF. The CDR3 DNA reads as TGTGCCAGCAGCTCGATAGGCCCGGGGGGGGGAGAGACCCAGTACTTC.

This clonotype showed up many times. The chain carries TRBV28 and TRBJ1-5; 10 bases fit TRBD1. The V and J ends lost 3 bases and 6 bases, in that order; junction bases with no gene match: 5. Germline V CDR1 and CDR2: MDHEN, SYDVKM. This CDR3 contains 15 residues. This CDR3 reads CASSFRQGASQPQHF. As DNA, the CDR3 is TGTGCCAGCAGTTTTCGACAGGGGGCCAGTCAGCCCCAGCATTTT.

This chain connects TRBV2 to TRBJ2-7; TRBD2 agrees at 16 bases. V was clipped by 8 bases and J by 4 bases; unmatched bases: 8. This CDR3 has 16 residues. Germline-derived CDR1 and CDR2 are SNHLY and FYNNEI. CDR3 coding DNA: TGTGCCAGCGGGACTAGCGGGAGGGCCGCATCTTACGAGCAGTACTTC. This sequence encodes CASGTSGRAASYEQYF.

This clonotype was detected many times. The rearrangement uses TRBV28 and TRBJ1-4, with 7 nucleotides matching TRBD1. The V gene end was trimmed by 7 bases and the J gene end by 3 bases; junction bases not matched to a gene: 5. The CDR3 loop spans 14 amino acids. Germline V gene sequence: CDR1 MDHEN, CDR2 SYDVKM. The CDR3 loop reads CASNPGQSNEKLFF. The CDR3 nucleotides are TGTGCCAGCAATCCGGGACAGTCTAATGAAAAACTGTTTTTT.

The sample holds many counts of this clonotype. The chain joins TRBV7-8 to TRBJ2-5; D is ambiguous. The CDR3 consists of 12 residues. Germline V gene lookup returns CDR1 SGHVS and CDR2 FQNEAQ. Between the trimmed V and J ends, which lost 5 bases and 2 bases, there was a span of 6 bases. The CDR3 DNA reads as TGTGCCAGCAGCCAGAAACAAGAGACCCAGTACTTC. It yields the protein CASSQKQETQYF.

This clonotype was picked up a small number of times. A much larger clone is a single base away; this may be a read error. The chain has TRBV29-1 and TRBJ1-5, with D tentatively TRBD1 (6 bases). The J call may be in error: the DNA end matches TRBJ2-3 better. There are 13 residues in the CDR3. CDR1 SQVTM and CDR2 ANQGSEA come from the germline V gene. The CDR3 bases are TGCAGCGTTCGACAGGAACCCAATCAGCCCCAGTATTTT. It is translated as CSVRQEPNQPQYF.

CDR3 in amino acids: CASSLLRHDQPQHF. DNA of the CDR3: TGTGCCAGCAGTTTATTGAGACATGATCAGCCCCAGCATTTT. The rearrangement uses TRBV27 and TRBJ1-5, with no clear D. This CDR3 contains 14 residues. CDR1 and CDR2 from the germline V gene are MNHEY and SMNVEV (reference sequence). V lost 1 base and J 5 bases, leaving 9 bases between the germline ends.

The CDR3 region is CASSLGRQPQHF. CDR3 in DNA: TGTGCCAGCAGCTTGGGGAGACAGCCCCAGCATTTT. V is TRBV5-6 and J is TRBJ1-5, with no clear D. V shed 0 bases and J shed 7 bases, with 5 bases lying between them. The CDR3 length is 12 residues. Germline V gives CDR1 SGHDT, CDR2 YYEEEE.

This clonotype was found many times. This chain links TRBV27 with TRBJ2-2; perhaps TRBD2 as D (6 bases). The germline V gene has CDR1 MNHEY and CDR2 SMNVEV (reference sequence). This CDR3 has 16 amino acids. The germline V and J ends were trimmed by 3 bases and 3 bases, with 14 bases remaining between them. The CDR3 DNA reads as TGTGCCAGCAGTTTTCCGACGGGAGTAGACACCGGGGAGCTGTTTTTT. Translated: CASSFPTGVDTGELFF.

This clonotype came up many times. J is TRBJ1-2 and V is TRBV4-3, with D uncertain. The germline V gene has CDR1 LGHNA and CDR2 YSLEER. CDR3 length equals 14 residues. V was trimmed by 4 bases and J by 1 base, leaving 10 bases between them. CDR3 region: CASSPIESNYGYTF. The CDR3 coding sequence is TGCGCCAGCAGCCCTATCGAGAGTAACTATGGCTACACCTTC.

Ten or more counts support this clonotype. Without the conserved terminal phenylalanine or tryptophan, this CDR3 likely stems from a read error. V and J are TRBV4-1 and TRBJ2-7; tentatively, D is TRBD1 or TRBD2 (6 bases each). Germline-derived CDR1 and CDR2 are MGHRA and YSYEKL. V was cut by 3 bases and J by 8 bases, with 17 bases left in between. The CDR3 extends over 14 amino acids. DNA for the CDR3: TGCGCCAGCAGCCAGTTGGAGGGGGTGGTGCAGCAGTACCTC. Translation gives CASSQLEGVVQQYL.

This clonotype showed up many times. J is TRBJ1-5 and V is TRBV9, with D perhaps matching TRBD1 (5 bases). V was pared by 0 bases and J by 5 bases, with 12 bases between. The CDR3 sequence is 15 residues long. Looked up from germline, CDR1 is SGDLS and CDR2 is YYNGEE. The DNA of the CDR3 is TGTGCCAGCAGCGTAGGGCAGGGAAGATATCAGCCCCAGCATTTT. Its translation: CASSVGQGRYQPQHF.

This clonotype was seen ten or more times. CDR3 residues: CASGVVSRQFF. The CDR3 region has the DNA TGTGCCAGTGGGGTGGTGAGTAGGCAGTTCTTC. The chain uses TRBV19 and TRBJ2-1; D uncertain. CDR1 LNHDA and CDR2 SQIVND come from the germline V gene (reference sequence). Trimming took off 8 bases at V and 12 bases at J, with 14 bases between the two ends. CDR3 length: 11 residues. Drawing the rest from reference TRBV19 and TRBJ2-1, the complete variable domain is DGGITQSPKYLFRKEGQNVTLSCEQNLNHDAMYWYRQDPGQGLRLIYYSQIVNDFQKGDIAEGYSVSREKKESFPLTVTSAQKNPTAFYLCASGVVSRQFFGPGTRLTVL.

Many counts were recorded for this clonotype. The J gene is TRBJ2-1, the V gene TRBV14; 8 bases match TRBD2. The CDR3 sequence is 18 residues long. The germline V gene encodes CDR1 SGHDN and CDR2 FVKESK. J gave up 2 bases and V 4 bases, and 13 bases lay outside the gene matches. The CDR3 is CASSPGRLAPSTYNEQFF. CDR3 nucleotides: TGTGCCAGCAGCCCCGGACGACTAGCGCCCAGTACCTACAATGAGCAGTTCTTC.

Comments on this clonotype: A much larger clone lies one base from this, so it may be a read error. The V call is TRBV20-1, the J call TRBJ1-2; D perhaps matches TRBD1 (5 bases). The V gene lost 0 bases and the J gene lost 2 bases, with 19 bases spanning the gap. This CDR3 has 17 amino acids. Germline CDR1 and CDR2: DFQATT and SNEGSKA (reference sequence). The DNA of the CDR3 is TGCAGTGCTAGAGATCACCTCATGCAGGAGGGGAACTATGGCTACACCTTC. Protein: CSARDHLMQEGNYGYTF.

This clonotype was seen ten or more times. This rearrangement joins TRBV7-8 to TRBJ2-4; no firm D call. Germline V gene data show CDR1 as SGHVS and CDR2 as FQNEAQ. There are 14 residues in the CDR3. The ends were cut back, 6 bases at V and 6 bases at J, with 15 bases in the middle. The CDR3 nucleotides are TGTGCCAGCAGTCCCCCTAGTCCTGGAAACATTCAGTACTTC. Its protein is CASSPPSPGNIQYF.

Ten or more counts support this clonotype. V and J are TRBV15 and TRBJ1-5, with D possibly being TRBD1 (5 bases). The CDR3 sequence is 14 residues long. Germline V lookup: CDR1 LNHNV, CDR2 YYDKDF (reference sequence). V was pared by 3 bases and J by 2 bases, with 8 bases between. CDR3 coding DNA: TGTGCCACCAGCAGCGGGGGTGGCAATCAGCCCCAGCATTTT. This encodes CATSSGGGNQPQHF.